One and the same sample provided the 6 T cell receptor beta chains below, sequenced in a study of T-cell reconstitution after alpha-beta-depleted transplantation in children. Researchers prepared the TCRbeta library using unique molecular identifiers, the study reports. Using its own MiXCR run on the PCR reads, TCRdb lists one record per CDR3 protein. The sample shows 500,000 to 600,000 distinct CDR3 sequences, 25% to 30% of them seen only once. Sequencing was performed on PBMCs, taken before TCRalphabeta/CD19-depleted stem cell transplant. All receptors derive from a boy younger than two with Wiskott-Aldrich syndrome, due to receive a stem cell transplant.

The J gene is TRBJ1-5, the V gene TRBV20-1; 7 bases line up with TRBD1. Germline V lookup: CDR1 DFQATT, CDR2 SNEGSKA (reference sequence). Trimming cost V 3 bases and J 7 bases; bases outside gene matches: 12. The CDR3 is 15 residues long. The CDR3 is CSASPRTGVWQPQHF. In DNA form, the CDR3 reads TGCAGTGCTAGCCCCAGGACAGGAGTATGGCAGCCCCAGCATTTT.

This rearrangement joins TRBV27 to TRBJ2-1; 10 nucleotides match TRBD2. Trimming took 4 bases from V and 6 from J; bases not matched to a gene: 12. CDR3 size: 17 residues. Germline V CDR1 and CDR2: MNHEY, SMNVEV (reference sequence). In DNA, the CDR3 is TGTGCCAGCAGTTCCCTCCTAGCGGGAGAGAGGGGCAATGAGCAGTTCTTC. It encodes CASSSLLAGERGNEQFF.

The sample holds many counts of this clonotype. The rearrangement links TRBV5-1 to TRBJ1-2; D not resolved. Trimming shortened V by 0 bases and J by 4 bases, and 10 bases separated the two germline ends. The CDR3 runs 14 residues. In germline, CDR1 is SGHRS, CDR2 YFSETQ. CDR3 residues: CASSLAGEGYGYTF. CDR3 bases: TGCGCCAGCAGCTTGGCCGGGGAGGGCTATGGCTACACCTTC.

This chain links TRBV12-3 or TRBV12-4 with TRBJ1-6; D possibly corresponds to TRBD1 (5 bases). The CDR3 has 14 amino acids. V dropped 6 bases and J dropped 5 bases, with 11 bases sitting between them. CDR3 amino acids: CASSRTRNNSPLHF. For the CDR3, the DNA is TGTGCCAGCAGCCGGACAAGAAATAATTCACCCCTCCACTTT.

This clonotype has more than one count but fewer than ten. The CDR3 protein is CASRASSPLHF. In DNA, the CDR3 is TGTGCCAGCAGGGCTTCTTCACCCCTCCACTTT. This rearrangement joins TRBV2 to TRBJ1-6; D is unresolved. The CDR3 has 11 residues. Germline CDR1 is SNHLY and CDR2 is FYNNEI. V shed 6 bases and J shed 9 bases, with 6 bases lying between them.

This clonotype was counted a single time. The chain has TRBV20-1 and TRBJ1-6; D is perhaps TRBD1 (6 bases). The CDR3 contains 15 residues. The germline gives CDR1 DFQATT, CDR2 SNEGSKA (reference sequence). Between the trimmed V and J ends, which lost 3 bases and 7 bases, there was a span of 16 bases. CDR3 DNA sequence: TGCAGTGCTAGGAGGCAGGGGAGTTTGAATTCACCCCTCCACTTT. Translated: CSARRQGSLNSPLHF.